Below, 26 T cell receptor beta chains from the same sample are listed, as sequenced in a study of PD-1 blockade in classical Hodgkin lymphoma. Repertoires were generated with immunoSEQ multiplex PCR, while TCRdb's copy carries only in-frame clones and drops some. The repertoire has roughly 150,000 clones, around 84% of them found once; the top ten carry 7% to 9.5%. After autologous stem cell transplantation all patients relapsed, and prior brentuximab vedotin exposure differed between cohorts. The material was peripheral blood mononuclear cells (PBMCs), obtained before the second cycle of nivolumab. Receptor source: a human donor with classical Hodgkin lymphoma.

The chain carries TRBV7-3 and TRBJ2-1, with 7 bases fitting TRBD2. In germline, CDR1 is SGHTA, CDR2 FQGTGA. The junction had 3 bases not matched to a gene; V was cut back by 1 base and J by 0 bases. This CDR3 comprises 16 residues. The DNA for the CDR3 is TGTGCCAGCAGCTTAAGGGGCGGGAGCTCCTACAATGAGCAGTTCTTC. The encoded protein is CASSLRGGSSYNEQFF.

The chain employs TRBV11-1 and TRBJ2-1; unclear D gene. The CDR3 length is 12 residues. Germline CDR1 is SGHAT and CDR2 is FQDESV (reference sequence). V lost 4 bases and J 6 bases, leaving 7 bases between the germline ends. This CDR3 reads CASSSFSNEQFF. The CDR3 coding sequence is TGTGCCAGCAGCTCCTTCTCCAATGAGCAGTTCTTC. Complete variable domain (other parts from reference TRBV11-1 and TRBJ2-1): EAEVAQSPRYKITEKSQAVAFWCDPISGHATLYWYRQILGQGPELLVQFQDESVVDDSQLPKDRFSAERLKGVDSTLKIQPAELGDSAMYLCASSSFSNEQFFGPGTRLTVL.

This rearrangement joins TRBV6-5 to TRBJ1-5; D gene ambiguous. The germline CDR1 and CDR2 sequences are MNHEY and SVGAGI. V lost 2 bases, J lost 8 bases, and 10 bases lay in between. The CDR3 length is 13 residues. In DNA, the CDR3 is TGTGCCAGCAGTTACGATGATTCTAAGCCCCAGCATTTT. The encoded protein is CASSYDDSKPQHF.

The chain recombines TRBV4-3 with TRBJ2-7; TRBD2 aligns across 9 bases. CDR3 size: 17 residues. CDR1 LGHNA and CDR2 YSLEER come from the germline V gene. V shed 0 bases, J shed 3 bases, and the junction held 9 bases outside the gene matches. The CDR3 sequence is CASSQEIGVAGVYEQYF. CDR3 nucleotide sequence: TGCGCCAGCAGCCAAGAAATCGGGGTAGCGGGAGTCTACGAGCAGTACTTC.

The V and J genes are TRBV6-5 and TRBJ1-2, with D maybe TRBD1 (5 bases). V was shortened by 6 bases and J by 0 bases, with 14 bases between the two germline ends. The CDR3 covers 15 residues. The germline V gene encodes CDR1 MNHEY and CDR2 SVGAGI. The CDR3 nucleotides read TGTGCCAGCAGAGGACAACCCCCGGCTAACTATGGCTACACCTTC. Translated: CASRGQPPANYGYTF.

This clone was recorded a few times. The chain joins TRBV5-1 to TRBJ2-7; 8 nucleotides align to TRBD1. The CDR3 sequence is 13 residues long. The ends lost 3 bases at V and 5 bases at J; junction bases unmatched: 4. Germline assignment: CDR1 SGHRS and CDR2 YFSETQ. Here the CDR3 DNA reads TGCGCCAGCAGCTATGACAGGGGCGACGAGCAGTACTTC. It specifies CASSYDRGDEQYF.

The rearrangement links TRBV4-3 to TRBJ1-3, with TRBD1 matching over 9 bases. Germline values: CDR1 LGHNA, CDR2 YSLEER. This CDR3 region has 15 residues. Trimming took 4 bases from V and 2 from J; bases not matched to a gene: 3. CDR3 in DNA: TGCGCCAGCAGCCCAGGGACAGGGCCTGGAAACACCATATATTTT. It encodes CASSPGTGPGNTIYF.

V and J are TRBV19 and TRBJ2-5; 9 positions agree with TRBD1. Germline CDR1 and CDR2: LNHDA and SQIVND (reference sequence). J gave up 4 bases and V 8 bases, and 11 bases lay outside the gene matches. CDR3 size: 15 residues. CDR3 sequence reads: CASSPGTGRRETQYF. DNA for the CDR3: TGTGCCAGTTCGCCAGGGACAGGGAGGAGAGAGACCCAGTACTTC.

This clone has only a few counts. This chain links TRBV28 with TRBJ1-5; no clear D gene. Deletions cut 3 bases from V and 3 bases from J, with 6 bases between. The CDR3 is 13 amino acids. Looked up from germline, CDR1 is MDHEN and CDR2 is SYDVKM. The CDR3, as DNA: TGTGCCAGCAGTTTTAGCCACAATCAGCCCCAGCATTTT. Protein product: CASSFSHNQPQHF.

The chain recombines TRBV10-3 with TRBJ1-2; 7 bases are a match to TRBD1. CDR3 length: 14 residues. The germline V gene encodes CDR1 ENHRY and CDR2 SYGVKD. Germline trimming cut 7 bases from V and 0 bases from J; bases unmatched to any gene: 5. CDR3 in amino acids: CAITRDSANYGYTF. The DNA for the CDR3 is TGTGCCATCACCAGGGACAGCGCTAACTATGGCTACACCTTC.

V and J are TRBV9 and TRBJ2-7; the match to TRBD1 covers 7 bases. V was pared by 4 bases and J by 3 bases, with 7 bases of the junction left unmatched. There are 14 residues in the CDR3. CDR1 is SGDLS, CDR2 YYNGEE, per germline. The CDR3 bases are TGTGCCAGCAGCCCCCGGGACAGACACTACGAGCAGTACTTC. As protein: CASSPRDRHYEQYF. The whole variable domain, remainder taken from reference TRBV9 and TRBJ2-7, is DSGVTQTPKHLITATGQRVTLRCSPRSGDLSVYWYQQSLDQGLQFLIQYYNGEERAKGNILERFSAQQFPDLHSELNLSSLELGDSALYFCASSPRDRHYEQYFGPGTRLTVT.

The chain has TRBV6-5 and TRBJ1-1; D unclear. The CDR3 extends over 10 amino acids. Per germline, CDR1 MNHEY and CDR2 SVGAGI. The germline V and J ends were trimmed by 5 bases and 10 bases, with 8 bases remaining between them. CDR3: CASSGIVAFF. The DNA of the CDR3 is TGTGCCAGCAGTGGAATTGTAGCTTTCTTT.

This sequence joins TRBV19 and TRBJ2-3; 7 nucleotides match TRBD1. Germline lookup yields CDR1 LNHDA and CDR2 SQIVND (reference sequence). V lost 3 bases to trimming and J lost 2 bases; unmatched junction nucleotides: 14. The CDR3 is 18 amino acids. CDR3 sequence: CASSMVWMGDSFTDTQYF. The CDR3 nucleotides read TGTGCCAGTAGTATGGTTTGGATGGGGGACAGCTTCACAGATACGCAGTATTTT.

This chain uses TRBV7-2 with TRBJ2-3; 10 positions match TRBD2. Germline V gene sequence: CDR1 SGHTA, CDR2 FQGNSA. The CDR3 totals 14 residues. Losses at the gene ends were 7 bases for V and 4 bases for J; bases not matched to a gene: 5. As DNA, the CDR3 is TGTGCCAGCAAGCTAGCGGGAGTCCCAGATACGCAGTATTTT. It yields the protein CASKLAGVPDTQYF.

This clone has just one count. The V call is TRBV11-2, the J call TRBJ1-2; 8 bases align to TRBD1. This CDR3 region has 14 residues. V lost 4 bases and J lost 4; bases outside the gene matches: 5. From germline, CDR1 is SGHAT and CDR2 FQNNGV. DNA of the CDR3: TGTGCCAGCAGCTACACAGGGGGGGTCTATGGCTACACCTTC. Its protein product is CASSYTGGVYGYTF.

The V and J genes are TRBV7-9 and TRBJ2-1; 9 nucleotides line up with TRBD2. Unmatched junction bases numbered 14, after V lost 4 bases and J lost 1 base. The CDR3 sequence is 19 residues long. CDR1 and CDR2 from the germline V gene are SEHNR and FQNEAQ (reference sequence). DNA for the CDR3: TGTGCCAGCAGCTACCGTGGGCCTAGCGGGAAAGGGTCCTACAATGAGCAGTTCTTC. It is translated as CASSYRGPSGKGSYNEQFF.

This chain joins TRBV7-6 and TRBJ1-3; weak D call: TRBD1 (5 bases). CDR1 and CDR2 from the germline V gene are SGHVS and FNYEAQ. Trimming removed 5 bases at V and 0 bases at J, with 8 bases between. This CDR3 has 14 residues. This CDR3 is CASSQQDSGNTIYF. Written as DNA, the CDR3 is TGTGCCAGCAGCCAACAGGACTCTGGAAACACCATATATTTT. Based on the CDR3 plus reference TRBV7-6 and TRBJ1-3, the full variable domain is GAGVSQSPRYKVTKRGQDVALRCDPISGHVSLYWYRQALGQGPEFLTYFNYEAQQDKSGLPNDRFSAERPEGSISTLTIQRTEQRDSAMYRCASSQQDSGNTIYFGEGSWLTVV.

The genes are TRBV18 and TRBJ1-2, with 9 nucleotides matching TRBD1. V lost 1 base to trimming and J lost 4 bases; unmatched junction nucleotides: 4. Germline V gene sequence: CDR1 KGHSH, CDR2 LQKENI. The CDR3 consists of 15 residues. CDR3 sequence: CASSPRQGEVYGYTF. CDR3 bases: TGTGCCAGCTCACCACGACAGGGGGAGGTCTATGGCTACACCTTC.

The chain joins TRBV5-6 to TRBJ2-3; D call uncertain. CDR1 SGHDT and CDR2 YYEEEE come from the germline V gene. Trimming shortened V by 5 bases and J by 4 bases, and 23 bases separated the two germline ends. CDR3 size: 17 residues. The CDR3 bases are TGTGCCAGCAGTTCCGACGGGCGCCATACCTTCCCAGATACGCAGTATTTT. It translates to CASSSDGRHTFPDTQYF.

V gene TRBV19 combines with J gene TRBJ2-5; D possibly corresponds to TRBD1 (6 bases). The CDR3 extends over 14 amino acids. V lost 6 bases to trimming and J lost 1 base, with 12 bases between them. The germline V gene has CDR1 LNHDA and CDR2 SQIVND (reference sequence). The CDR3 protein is CASRTQGGQETQYF. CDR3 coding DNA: TGTGCCAGTAGGACACAGGGTGGCCAAGAGACCCAGTACTTC.

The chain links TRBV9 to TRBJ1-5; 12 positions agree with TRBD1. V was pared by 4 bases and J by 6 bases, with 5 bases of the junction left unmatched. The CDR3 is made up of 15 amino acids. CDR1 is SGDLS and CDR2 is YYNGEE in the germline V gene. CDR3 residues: CASSPRGQGAQPQHF. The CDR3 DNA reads TGTGCCAGCAGCCCGCGGGGACAGGGGGCTCAGCCCCAGCATTTT.

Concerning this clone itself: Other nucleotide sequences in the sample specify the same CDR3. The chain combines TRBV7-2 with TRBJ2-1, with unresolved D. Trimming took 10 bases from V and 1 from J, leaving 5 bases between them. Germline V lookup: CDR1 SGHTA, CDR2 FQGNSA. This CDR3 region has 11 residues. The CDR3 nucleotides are TGTGCCACCTTTTCCTACAATGAGCAGTTCTTC. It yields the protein CATFSYNEQFF. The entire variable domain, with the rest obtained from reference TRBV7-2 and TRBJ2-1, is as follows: GAGVSQSPSNKVTEKGKDVELRCDPISGHTALYWYRQSLGQGLEFLIYFQGNSAPDKSGLPSDRFSAERTGGSVSTLTIQRTQQEDSAVYLCATFSYNEQFFGPGTRLTVL.

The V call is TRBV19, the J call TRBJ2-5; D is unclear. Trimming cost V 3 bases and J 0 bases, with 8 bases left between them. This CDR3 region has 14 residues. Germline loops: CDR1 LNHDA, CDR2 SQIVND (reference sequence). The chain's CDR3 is CASSIEADQETQYF. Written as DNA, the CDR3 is TGTGCCAGTAGTATCGAGGCAGACCAAGAGACCCAGTACTTC.

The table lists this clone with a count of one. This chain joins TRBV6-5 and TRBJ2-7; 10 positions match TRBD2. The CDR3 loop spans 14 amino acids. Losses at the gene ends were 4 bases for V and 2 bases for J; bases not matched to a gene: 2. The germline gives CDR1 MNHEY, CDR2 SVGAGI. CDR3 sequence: CASSFLAGAYEQYF. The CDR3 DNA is TGTGCCAGCAGTTTCCTAGCGGGAGCCTACGAGCAGTACTTC.

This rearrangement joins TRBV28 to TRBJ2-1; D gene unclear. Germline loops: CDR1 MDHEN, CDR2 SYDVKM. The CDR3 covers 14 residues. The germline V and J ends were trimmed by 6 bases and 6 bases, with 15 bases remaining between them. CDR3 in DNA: TGTGCCAGCAGGACGCACCACAGTGTCAATGAGCAGTTCTTC. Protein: CASRTHHSVNEQFF.

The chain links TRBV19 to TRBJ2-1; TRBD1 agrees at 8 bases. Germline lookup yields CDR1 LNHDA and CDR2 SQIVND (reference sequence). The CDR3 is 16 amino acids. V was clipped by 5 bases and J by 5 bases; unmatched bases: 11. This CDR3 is CASSLMGTGTHNEQFF. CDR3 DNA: TGTGCCAGTAGTCTCATGGGGACAGGAACACACAATGAGCAGTTCTTC. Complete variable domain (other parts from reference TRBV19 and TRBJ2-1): DGGITQSPKYLFRKEGQNVTLSCEQNLNHDAMYWYRQDPGQGLRLIYYSQIVNDFQKGDIAEGYSVSREKKESFPLTVTSAQKNPTAFYLCASSLMGTGTHNEQFFGPGTRLTVL.